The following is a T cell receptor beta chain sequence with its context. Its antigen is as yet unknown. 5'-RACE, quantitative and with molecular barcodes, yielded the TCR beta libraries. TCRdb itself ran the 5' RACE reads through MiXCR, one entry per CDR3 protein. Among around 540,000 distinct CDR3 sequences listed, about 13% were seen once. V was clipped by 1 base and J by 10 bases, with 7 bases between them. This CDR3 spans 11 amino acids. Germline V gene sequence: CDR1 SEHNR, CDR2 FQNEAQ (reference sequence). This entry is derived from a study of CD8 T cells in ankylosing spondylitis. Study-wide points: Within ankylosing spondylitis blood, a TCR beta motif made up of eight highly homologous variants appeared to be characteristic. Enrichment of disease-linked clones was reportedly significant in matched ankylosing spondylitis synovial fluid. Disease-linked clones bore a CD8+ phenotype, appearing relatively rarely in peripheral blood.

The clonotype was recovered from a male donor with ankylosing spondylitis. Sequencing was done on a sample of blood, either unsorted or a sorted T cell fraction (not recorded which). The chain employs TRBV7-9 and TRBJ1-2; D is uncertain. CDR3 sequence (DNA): TGTGCCAGCAGCTTAGATCCGGTCTACACCTTC. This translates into CASSLDPVYTF.